This T cell receptor (beta chain) was sequenced in a study of blood T cell repertoires in COVID-19. Whole-study context: In each case, the material was cDNA or gDNA derived from T cells, B-cell-depleted T cells, or PBMCs.

This clone was seen more than once but under ten times. CDR1 and CDR2 (germline): SGHTA, FQGTGA. The CDR3 has 14 amino acids. The V segment lost 4 bases and the J segment 2 bases; nucleotides outside the gene matches: 2. Per the study methods: Amplifying reference gene primers gave estimates of nucleated cell counts. Sequencing used immunoSEQ multiplex PCR; TCRdb keeps in-frame clones, though not all of them. V and J calls plus clone size are reproduced from that table; the DNA served to infer D and trimming. The table lists approximately 25,000 clones, 90% to 95% of them singletons. Sequenced input: peripheral blood. The chain employs TRBV7-3 and TRBJ2-7; 10 bases match TRBD2. The sequence was obtained from a human donor with active COVID-19. The donor label of this sample is uncertain. For the CDR3, the DNA is TGTGCCAGCAGCTCGACTAGCGGGCCCTACGAGCAGTACTTC. It specifies CASSSTSGPYEQYF.